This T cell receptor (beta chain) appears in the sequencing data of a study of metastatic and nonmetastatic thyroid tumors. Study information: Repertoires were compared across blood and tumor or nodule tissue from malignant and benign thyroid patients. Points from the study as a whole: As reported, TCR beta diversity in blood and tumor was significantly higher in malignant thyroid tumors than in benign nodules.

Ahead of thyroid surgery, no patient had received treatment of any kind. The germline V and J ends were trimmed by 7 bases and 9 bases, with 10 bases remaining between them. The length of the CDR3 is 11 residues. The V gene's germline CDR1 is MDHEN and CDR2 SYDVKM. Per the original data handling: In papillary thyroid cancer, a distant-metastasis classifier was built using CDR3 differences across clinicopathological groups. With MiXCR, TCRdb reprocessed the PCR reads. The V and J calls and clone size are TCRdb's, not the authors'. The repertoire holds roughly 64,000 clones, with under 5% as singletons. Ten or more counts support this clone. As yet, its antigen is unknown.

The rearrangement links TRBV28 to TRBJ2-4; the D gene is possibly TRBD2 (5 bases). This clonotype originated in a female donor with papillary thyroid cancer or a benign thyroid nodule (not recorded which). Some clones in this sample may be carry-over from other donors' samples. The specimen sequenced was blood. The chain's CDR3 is CASTEGGIQYF. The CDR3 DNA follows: TGTGCCAGCACCGAGGGTGGCATTCAGTACTTC.